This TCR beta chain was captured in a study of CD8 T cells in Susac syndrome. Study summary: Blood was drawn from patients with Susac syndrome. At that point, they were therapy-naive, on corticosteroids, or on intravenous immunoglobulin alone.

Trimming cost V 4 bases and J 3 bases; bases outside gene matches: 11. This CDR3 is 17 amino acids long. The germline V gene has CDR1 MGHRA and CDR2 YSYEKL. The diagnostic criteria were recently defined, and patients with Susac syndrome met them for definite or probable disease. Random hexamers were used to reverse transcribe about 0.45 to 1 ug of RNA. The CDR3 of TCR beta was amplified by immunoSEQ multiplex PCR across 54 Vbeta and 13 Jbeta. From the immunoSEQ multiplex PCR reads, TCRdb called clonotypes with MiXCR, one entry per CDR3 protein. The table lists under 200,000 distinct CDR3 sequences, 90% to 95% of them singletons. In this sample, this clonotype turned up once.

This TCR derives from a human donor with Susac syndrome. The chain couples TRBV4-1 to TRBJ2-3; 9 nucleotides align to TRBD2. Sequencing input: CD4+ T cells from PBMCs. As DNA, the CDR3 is TGCGCCAGCAGCCCCCAAAGGGGAGCGGGAGGAACAGATACGCAGTATTTT. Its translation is CASSPQRGAGGTDTQYF.